Each of the 29 T cell receptor beta chains below was sequenced from the same sample in a study of blood T cell repertoires in COVID-19 (dated by TCRdb to about 2020). Library method: the immunoSEQ multiplex PCR assay. This immuneACCESS table, as held by TCRdb, lists in-frame sequences with V and J called but not all clones. Of the missing ones, under half trace to an unresolved V gene in checked studies; the others have no known cause. The sample contains approximately 7,000 clones, approximately 86% of them found a single time. The top ten clones comprise approximately 23% of the sample. The sample taken for sequencing was peripheral blood. The origin of the receptors is a human donor in a cohort sampled during active COVID-19.

The chain combines TRBV24-1 with TRBJ2-7, with a tentative D call TRBD1 (6 bases). Germline V CDR1 and CDR2: KGHDR, SFDVKD. The CDR3 is 16 residues long. The V end lost 4 bases, the J end lost 0 bases, and 15 bases lay between the germline ends. DNA of the CDR3: TGTGCCACCAGTGACCCGGGACATAAGAGCTCCTACGAGCAGTACTTC. Protein: CATSDPGHKSSYEQYF.

A single count supports this clone. The rearrangement uses TRBV2 and TRBJ2-7, with 8 positions matching TRBD1. With V trimmed by 5 bases and J by 6 bases, 6 bases remained unmatched. Germline V gene data show CDR1 as SNHLY and CDR2 as FYNNEI. The CDR3 runs to 13 residues. CDR3 DNA sequence: TGTGCCAGCAGTTTTCGTACAGGGGGCGAGCAGTACTTC. Translated: CASSFRTGGEQYF.

This clone has more than one count but fewer than ten. V is TRBV4-1 and J is TRBJ2-6, with TRBD2 matching over 13 bases. V dropped 3 bases and J dropped 3; count of bases not matched to a gene: 5. Per germline, CDR1 MGHRA and CDR2 YSYEKL. The CDR3 sequence is 18 residues long. The CDR3 DNA follows: TGCGCCAGCAGCCAGCCGACTAGCGGGAGGTTTGGGGCCAACGTCCTGACTTTC. Protein sequence: CASSQPTSGRFGANVLTF.

The chain links TRBV4-2 to TRBJ2-1; D is perhaps TRBD1 (5 bases). CDR1 and CDR2 (germline): LGHNA, YNFKEQ. This CDR3 is built from 12 residues. V was trimmed by 4 bases and J by 9 bases, leaving 10 bases between them. The CDR3 is CASSPRRGEQFF. CDR3 nucleotide sequence: TGTGCCAGCAGCCCCCGTAGGGGTGAGCAGTTCTTC.

The J gene is TRBJ1-2, the V gene TRBV15, with TRBD1 matching 7 bases. Per the germline V gene, CDR1 is LNHNV and CDR2 is YYDKDF (reference sequence). V lost 3 bases, J lost 8 bases, and 9 bases stayed unmatched. The CDR3 covers 14 residues. CDR3 bases: TGTGCCACCAGCAGCATCACAGGGGTCGGGGGCTACACCTTC. Translating gives CATSSITGVGGYTF.

The rearrangement uses TRBV28 and TRBJ1-1; D is unresolved. The ends were cut back, 3 bases at V and 2 bases at J, with 10 bases in the middle. The CDR3 contains 14 residues. CDR1 is MDHEN, CDR2 SYDVKM, per germline. The CDR3 region has the DNA TGTGCCAGCAGTTTTACAGTTATTAACACTGAAGCTTTCTTT. It yields the protein CASSFTVINTEAFF. The full variable domain, completed using reference TRBV28 and TRBJ1-1, is DVKVTQSSRYLVKRTGEKVFLECVQDMDHENMFWYRQDPGLGLRLIYFSYDVKMKEKGDIPEGYSVSREKKERFSLILESASTNQTSMYLCASSFTVINTEAFFGQGTRLTVV.

CDR3 in DNA: TGTGCCAGCAGCTCCGTCAGCGTGAACACTGAAGCTTTCTTT. Its protein is CASSSVSVNTEAFF. V gene TRBV5-4 combines with J gene TRBJ1-1; D uncertain. The V gene's germline CDR1 is SGHNT and CDR2 YYREEE (reference sequence). The V and J ends lost 3 bases and 0 bases respectively, with 9 bases between them. The CDR3 extends over 14 amino acids.

This clone was found once. The chain is built from TRBV4-1 and TRBJ1-1, with a possible D match to TRBD1 (5 bases). Germline values: CDR1 MGHRA, CDR2 YSYEKL. Trimming stripped 4 bases from V and 5 bases from J, with 14 bases between. The CDR3 sequence is 14 residues long. CDR3 bases: TGCGCCAGCAGCCGTGGGGCGTTGGGGACTGAAGCTTTCTTT. Amino acids: CASSRGALGTEAFF.

J is TRBJ2-7 and V is TRBV28; D might be TRBD1 (5 bases). Germline V gene data show CDR1 as MDHEN and CDR2 as SYDVKM. Trimming pared 3 bases from V and 0 bases from J, leaving 9 bases between. CDR3 length: 14 amino acids. Written as DNA, the CDR3 is TGTGCCAGCAGTTTCCCCGGACACTCCTACGAGCAGTACTTC. Translation: CASSFPGHSYEQYF. The whole variable domain, filled in from reference TRBV28 and TRBJ2-7, reads DVKVTQSSRYLVKRTGEKVFLECVQDMDHENMFWYRQDPGLGLRLIYFSYDVKMKEKGDIPEGYSVSREKKERFSLILESASTNQTSMYLCASSFPGHSYEQYFGPGTRLTVT.

This clone was detected a few times. The J gene is TRBJ2-7, the V gene TRBV4-1, with a tentative D call TRBD2 (6 bases). There are 14 residues in the CDR3. Trimming cost V 4 bases and J 2 bases, with 12 bases left between them. The germline V gene encodes CDR1 MGHRA and CDR2 YSYEKL. CDR3 sequence (DNA): TGCGCCAGCAGCCCCGGGGACTTCGCCTACGAGCAGTACTTC. Translated, it gives CASSPGDFAYEQYF.

This rearrangement joins TRBV5-1 to TRBJ2-2, with TRBD2 identical over 10 bases. The CDR3 is 15 residues long. The germline CDR1 and CDR2 sequences are SGHRS and YFSETQ. After removal of 2 bases from V and 4 bases from J, the junction contained 2 bases not matched to a gene. The CDR3 region is CASSFIAGGTGELFF. CDR3 DNA sequence: TGCGCCAGCAGCTTTATAGCGGGGGGCACCGGGGAGCTGTTTTTT.

The chain carries TRBV6-4 and TRBJ1-2; 8 positions agree with TRBD1. The CDR3 runs 14 residues. The J segment lost 3 bases and the V segment lost 3 bases, leaving 3 bases of the junction unmatched. Looked up from germline, CDR1 is MRHNA and CDR2 is SNTAGT. The CDR3 region is CASSETGQDYGYTF. In DNA form, the CDR3 reads TGTGCCAGCAGTGAAACGGGACAGGACTATGGCTACACCTTC.

This clone was counted between two and nine times. The chain is built from TRBV7-9 and TRBJ2-7, with 7 bases that match TRBD1. Unmatched junction bases numbered 3, after V lost 5 bases and J lost 5 bases. CDR3 length: 12 amino acids. Germline V gene data show CDR1 as SEHNR and CDR2 as FQNEAQ (reference sequence). The CDR3 loop is CASSTDRNEQYF. The CDR3 nucleotides read TGTGCCAGCAGCACGGACAGGAACGAGCAGTACTTC.

The V and J genes are TRBV19 and TRBJ2-5; TRBD2 aligns across 11 bases. V gave up 6 bases and J gave up 4 bases; unmatched junction bases: 13. The germline gives CDR1 LNHDA, CDR2 SQIVND (reference sequence). The CDR3 is 17 amino acids. In nucleotides, the CDR3 is TGTGCCAGTAGCCAAAATAGCGGGGGGGCCGTGGGAGAGACCCAGTACTTC. It codes for CASSQNSGGAVGETQYF.

Of note for this clone: Its ends do not fully match the called genes, so a read error is possible. The rearrangement joins TRBV14 to TRBJ1-6, with D maybe TRBD1 (5 bases). The CDR3 is 14 amino acids. Germline-derived CDR1 and CDR2 are SGHDN and FVKESK. The CDR3, as DNA: TGTGCCAGTAGCCGGGACTTTCCTAATTCACCCCTCCACTTT. It yields the protein CASSRDFPNSPLHF.

The J gene is TRBJ1-1, the V gene TRBV3-1 (or the pseudogene TRBV3-2); tentative D call: TRBD1 (6 bases). The V end lost 0 bases, the J end lost 5 bases, and 10 bases lay between the germline ends. Germline CDR1 and CDR2: LGHDT and YNNKEL (reference sequence). The CDR3 loop spans 14 amino acids. CDR3 nucleotides: TGTGCCAGCAGCCAAGAATCAAGGGGGACTGAAGCTTTCTTT. Translating it yields CASSQESRGTEAFF.

The chain combines TRBV5-1 with TRBJ2-5; TRBD2 agrees at 10 bases. V lost 2 bases and J lost 2; bases outside the gene matches: 3. This CDR3 has 15 amino acids. CDR1 is SGHRS and CDR2 is YFSETQ in the germline V gene. This CDR3 reads CASSFLAGAQETQYF. The CDR3 nucleotides read TGCGCCAGCAGCTTCCTAGCGGGGGCACAAGAGACCCAGTACTTC.

This clone was detected once. The V and J genes are TRBV10-3 and TRBJ2-3; the D gene is possibly TRBD1 (6 bases). From germline, CDR1 is ENHRY and CDR2 SYGVKD. V shed 4 bases and J shed 3 bases, with 20 bases lying between them. This CDR3 spans 17 amino acids. Here the CDR3 reads CAISGKAGGEGTDTQYF. The CDR3 nucleotides are TGTGCCATCAGTGGAAAGGCTGGGGGCGAGGGGACAGATACGCAGTATTTT.

The chain's CDR3 is CATSRGWTSGRINEQFF. DNA for the CDR3: TGTGCCACCAGCAGAGGCTGGACTAGCGGGAGGATAAATGAGCAGTTCTTC. The rearrangement uses TRBV15 and TRBJ2-1; 14 bases agree with TRBD2. The germline gives CDR1 LNHNV, CDR2 YYDKDF (reference sequence). This CDR3 is built from 17 residues. The J segment lost 7 bases and the V segment lost 1 base, leaving 6 bases of the junction unmatched.

The chain joins TRBV5-4 to TRBJ1-4; D unclear. The V gene lost 1 base and the J gene lost 8 bases, with 9 bases spanning the gap. The germline CDR1 and CDR2 sequences are SGHNT and YYREEE (reference sequence). The CDR3 is 13 amino acids. The CDR3 here is CASSLTPEEKLFF. The CDR3 nucleotides read TGTGCCAGCAGCTTGACGCCGGAGGAAAAACTGTTTTTT.

The chain carries TRBV28 and TRBJ1-1, with TRBD1 matching over 7 bases. The germline V gene encodes CDR1 MDHEN and CDR2 SYDVKM. This CDR3 is 15 amino acids long. The ends lost 6 bases at V and 1 base at J; junction bases unmatched: 8. CDR3 nucleotide sequence: TGTGCCAGCAGAAGACAGGGTGGTTGGAACACTGAAGCTTTCTTT. Translated, it gives CASRRQGGWNTEAFF. The full variable domain, with the rest looked up from reference TRBV28 and TRBJ1-1, is DVKVTQSSRYLVKRTGEKVFLECVQDMDHENMFWYRQDPGLGLRLIYFSYDVKMKEKGDIPEGYSVSREKKERFSLILESASTNQTSMYLCASRRQGGWNTEAFFGQGTRLTVV.

The genes are TRBV10-3 and TRBJ2-2; the D is unclear. In germline, CDR1 is ENHRY, CDR2 SYGVKD. V lost 5 bases and J lost 2, with 3 bases in between. The CDR3 length is 12 residues. CDR3: CAISTNTGELFF. Written as DNA, the CDR3 is TGTGCCATCAGTACTAACACCGGGGAGCTGTTTTTT.

The J gene is TRBJ2-3, the V gene TRBV5-6; D may be TRBD1 (5 bases). Trimming took 1 base from V and 3 from J, leaving 15 bases between them. The germline V gene has CDR1 SGHDT and CDR2 YYEEEE. The CDR3 is 16 residues long. CDR3 protein: CASSLLVKGMTDTQYF. CDR3 coding DNA: TGTGCCAGCAGCTTGCTCGTAAAGGGGATGACAGATACGCAGTATTTT.

The V call is TRBV12-5, the J call TRBJ2-7; 12 nucleotides match TRBD2. CDR3 size: 17 residues. The J segment lost 5 bases and the V segment lost 6 bases, leaving 14 bases of the junction unmatched. Germline assignment: CDR1 LGHNT and CDR2 FRNRAP. DNA of the CDR3: TGTGCTAGTGGACCCCGGACTAGCGGGAACTACATCCACGAGCAGTACTTC. This gives the protein CASGPRTSGNYIHEQYF.

The gene calls are TRBV18 and TRBJ1-2, with unresolved D. The CDR3 is 13 amino acids. The germline V gene encodes CDR1 KGHSH and CDR2 LQKENI. The ends were cut back, 2 bases at V and 5 bases at J, with 9 bases in the middle. CDR3 nucleotide sequence: TGTGCCAGCTCACCAAATGGAGAGTATGGCTACACCTTC. It codes for CASSPNGEYGYTF.

The chain's CDR3 is CASSLEGGPHNEQFF. CDR3 DNA sequence: TGCGCCAGCAGCTTGGAAGGCGGGCCGCACAATGAGCAGTTCTTC. This chain connects TRBV5-1 to TRBJ2-1, with a weak D call TRBD2 (5 bases). The germline gives CDR1 SGHRS, CDR2 YFSETQ. V was trimmed by 0 bases and J by 5 bases, leaving 12 bases between them. This CDR3 has 15 residues.

The chain carries TRBV18 and TRBJ2-7; a possible D gene is TRBD1 (5 bases). In germline, CDR1 is KGHSH, CDR2 LQKENI. V was shortened by 3 bases and J by 5 bases, with 8 bases between the two germline ends. This CDR3 region has 12 residues. Here the CDR3 DNA reads TGTGCCAGCTCACCCAGGGATGACGAGCAGTACTTC. Translation: CASSPRDDEQYF.

In nucleotides, the CDR3 is TGCGCCAGCAGCTTAGGTTTCCGGGAGACCTGGGGCTACACCTTC. Its translation: CASSLGFRETWGYTF. The V and J genes are TRBV5-1 and TRBJ1-2, with D uncertain. The CDR3 is made up of 15 amino acids. Trimming pared 2 bases from V and 8 bases from J, leaving 19 bases between. The V gene's germline CDR1 is SGHRS and CDR2 YFSETQ.

This clone was recorded only once. This sequence joins TRBV24-1 and TRBJ2-3, with D tentatively TRBD1 (6 bases). In germline, CDR1 is KGHDR, CDR2 SFDVKD. The V end lost 3 bases, the J end lost 3 bases, and 12 bases lay between the germline ends. The CDR3 loop spans 15 amino acids. Here the CDR3 DNA reads TGTGCCACCAGTGATACGAAGACAGGAACAGATACGCAGTATTTT. Translating gives CATSDTKTGTDTQYF.